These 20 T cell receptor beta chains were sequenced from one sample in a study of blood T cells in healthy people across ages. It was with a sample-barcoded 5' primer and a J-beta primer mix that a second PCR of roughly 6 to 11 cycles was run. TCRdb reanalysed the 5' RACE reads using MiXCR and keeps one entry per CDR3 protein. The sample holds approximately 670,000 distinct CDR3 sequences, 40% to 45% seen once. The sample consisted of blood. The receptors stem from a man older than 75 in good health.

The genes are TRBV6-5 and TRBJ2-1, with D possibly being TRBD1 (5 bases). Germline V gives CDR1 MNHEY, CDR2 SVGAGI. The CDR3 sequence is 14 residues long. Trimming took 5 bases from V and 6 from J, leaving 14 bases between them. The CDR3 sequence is CASSDRLRVNEQFF. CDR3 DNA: TGTGCCAGCAGTGACAGACTCCGGGTCAATGAGCAGTTCTTC.

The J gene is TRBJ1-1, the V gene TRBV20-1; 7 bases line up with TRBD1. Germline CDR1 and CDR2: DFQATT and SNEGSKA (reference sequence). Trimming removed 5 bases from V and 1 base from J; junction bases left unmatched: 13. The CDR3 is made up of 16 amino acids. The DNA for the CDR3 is TGCAGTGCTGGGCCCGGGGACAGACTAAAGAACACTGAAGCTTTCTTT. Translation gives CSAGPGDRLKNTEAFF.

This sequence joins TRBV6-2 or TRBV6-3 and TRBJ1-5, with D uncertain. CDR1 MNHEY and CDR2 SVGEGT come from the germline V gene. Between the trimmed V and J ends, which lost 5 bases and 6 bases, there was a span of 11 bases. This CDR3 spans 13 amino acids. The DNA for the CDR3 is TGTGCCAGCAGTGTGGTCGTCAGTCAGCCCCAGCATTTT. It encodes CASSVVVSQPQHF.

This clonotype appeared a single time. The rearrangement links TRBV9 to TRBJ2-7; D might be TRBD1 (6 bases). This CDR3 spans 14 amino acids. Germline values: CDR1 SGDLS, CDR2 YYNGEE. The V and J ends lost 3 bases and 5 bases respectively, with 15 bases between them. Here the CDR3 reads CASSEGQGTHEQYF. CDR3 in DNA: TGTGCCAGCAGCGAAGGGCAGGGGACACACGAGCAGTACTTC.

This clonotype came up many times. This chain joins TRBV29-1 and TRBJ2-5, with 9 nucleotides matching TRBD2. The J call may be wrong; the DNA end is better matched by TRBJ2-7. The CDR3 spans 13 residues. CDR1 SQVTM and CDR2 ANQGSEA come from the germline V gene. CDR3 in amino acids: CSVEAGLAYEQYF. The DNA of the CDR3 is TGCAGCGTTGAAGCGGGACTAGCTTACGAGCAGTACTTC.

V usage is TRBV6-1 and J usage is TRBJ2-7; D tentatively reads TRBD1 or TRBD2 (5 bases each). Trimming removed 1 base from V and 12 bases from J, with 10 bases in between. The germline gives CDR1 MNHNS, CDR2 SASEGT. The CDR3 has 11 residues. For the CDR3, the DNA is TGTGCCAGCAGTGAAGGGGGACGGCCGTACTTC. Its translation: CASSEGGRPYF.

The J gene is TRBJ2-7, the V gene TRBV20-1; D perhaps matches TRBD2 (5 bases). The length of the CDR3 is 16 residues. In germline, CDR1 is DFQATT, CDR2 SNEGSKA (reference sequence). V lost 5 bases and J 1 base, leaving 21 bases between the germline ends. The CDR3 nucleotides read TGCAGTGCTGAAACCTCCGGAGGACGTTTTTCCTACGAGCAGTACTTC. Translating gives CSAETSGGRFSYEQYF.

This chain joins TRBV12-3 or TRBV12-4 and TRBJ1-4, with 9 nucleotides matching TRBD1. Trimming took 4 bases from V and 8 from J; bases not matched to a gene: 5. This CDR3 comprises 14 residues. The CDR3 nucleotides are TGTGCCAGCAGTTACGGACAGGGGATCGAAAAACTGTTTTTT. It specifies CASSYGQGIEKLFF.

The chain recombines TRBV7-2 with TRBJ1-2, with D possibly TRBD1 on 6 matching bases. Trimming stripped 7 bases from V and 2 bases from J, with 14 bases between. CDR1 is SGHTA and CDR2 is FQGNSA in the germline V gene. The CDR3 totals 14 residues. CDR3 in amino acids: CASTLGGPNYGYTF. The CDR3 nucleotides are TGTGCCAGCACCCTGGGGGGGCCCAACTATGGCTACACCTTC.

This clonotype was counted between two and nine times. The chain's CDR3 is CASSQDSRAGGEKLFF. The DNA of the CDR3 is TGCGCCAGCAGCCAAGATAGTAGGGCTGGCGGTGAAAAACTGTTTTTT. V usage is TRBV4-3 and J usage is TRBJ1-4; the D is unclear. This CDR3 comprises 16 residues. V was clipped by 0 bases and J by 7 bases, with 15 bases between them. Germline V gene lookup returns CDR1 LGHNA and CDR2 YSLEER.

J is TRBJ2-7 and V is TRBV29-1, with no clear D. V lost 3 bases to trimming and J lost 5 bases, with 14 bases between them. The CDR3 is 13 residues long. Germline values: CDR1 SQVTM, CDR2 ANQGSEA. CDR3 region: CSVESAARDEQYF. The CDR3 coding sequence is TGCAGCGTTGAGTCCGCCGCCCGGGACGAGCAGTACTTC.

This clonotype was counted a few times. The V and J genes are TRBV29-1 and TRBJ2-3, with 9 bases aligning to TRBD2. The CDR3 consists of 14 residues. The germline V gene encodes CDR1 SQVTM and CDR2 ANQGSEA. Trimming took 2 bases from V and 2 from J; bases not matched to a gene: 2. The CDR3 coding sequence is TGCAGCGTTGAACCTAGCGGGGTCACAGATACGCAGTATTTT. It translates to CSVEPSGVTDTQYF.

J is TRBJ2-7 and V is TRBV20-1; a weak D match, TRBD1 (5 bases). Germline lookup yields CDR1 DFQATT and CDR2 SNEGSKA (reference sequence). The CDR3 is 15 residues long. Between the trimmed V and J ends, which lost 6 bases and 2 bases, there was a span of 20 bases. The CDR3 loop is CSASSGQGIAYEQYF. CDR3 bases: TGCAGTGCCAGCTCTGGACAAGGGATCGCCTACGAGCAGTACTTC.

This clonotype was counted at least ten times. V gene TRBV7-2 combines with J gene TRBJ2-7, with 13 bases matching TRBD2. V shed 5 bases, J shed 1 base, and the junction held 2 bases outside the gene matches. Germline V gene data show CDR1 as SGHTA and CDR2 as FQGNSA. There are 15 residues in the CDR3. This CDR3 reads CASSKTSGGSYEQYF. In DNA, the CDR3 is TGTGCCAGCAGCAAGACTAGCGGGGGGTCCTACGAGCAGTACTTC.

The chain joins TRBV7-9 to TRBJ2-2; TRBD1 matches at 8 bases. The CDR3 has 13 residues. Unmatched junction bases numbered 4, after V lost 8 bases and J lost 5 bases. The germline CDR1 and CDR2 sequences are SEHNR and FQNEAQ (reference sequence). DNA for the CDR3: TGTGCCAGCGGCGACAGGGGTACCGGGGAGCTGTTTTTT. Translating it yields CASGDRGTGELFF.

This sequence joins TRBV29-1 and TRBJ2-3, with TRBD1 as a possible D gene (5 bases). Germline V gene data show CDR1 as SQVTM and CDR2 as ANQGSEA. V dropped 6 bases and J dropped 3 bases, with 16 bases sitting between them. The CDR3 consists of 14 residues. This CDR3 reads CSVLHGKGTDTQYF. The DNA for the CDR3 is TGCAGCGTGCTGCATGGTAAGGGGACAGATACGCAGTATTTT.

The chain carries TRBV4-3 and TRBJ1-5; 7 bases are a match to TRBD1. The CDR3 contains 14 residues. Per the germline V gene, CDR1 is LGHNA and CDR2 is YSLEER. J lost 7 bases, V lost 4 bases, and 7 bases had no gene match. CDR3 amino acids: CASSPQGERQPQHF. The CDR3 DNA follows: TGCGCCAGCAGCCCCCAGGGGGAAAGGCAGCCCCAGCATTTT.

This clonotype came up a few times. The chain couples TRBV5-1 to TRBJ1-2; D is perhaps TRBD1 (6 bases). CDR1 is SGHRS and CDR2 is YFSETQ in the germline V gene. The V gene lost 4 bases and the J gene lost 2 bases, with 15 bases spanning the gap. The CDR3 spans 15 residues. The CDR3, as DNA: TGCGCCAGCAGCGGGGGGCAGGTAGCAAACTATGGCTACACCTTC. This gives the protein CASSGGQVANYGYTF.

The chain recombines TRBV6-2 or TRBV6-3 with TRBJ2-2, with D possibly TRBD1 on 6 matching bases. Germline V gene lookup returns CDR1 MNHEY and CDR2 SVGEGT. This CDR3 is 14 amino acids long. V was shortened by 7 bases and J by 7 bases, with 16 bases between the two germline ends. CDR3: CASIPQLTGGELFF. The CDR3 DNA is TGTGCCAGCATCCCCCAGTTGACAGGCGGGGAGCTGTTTTTT.

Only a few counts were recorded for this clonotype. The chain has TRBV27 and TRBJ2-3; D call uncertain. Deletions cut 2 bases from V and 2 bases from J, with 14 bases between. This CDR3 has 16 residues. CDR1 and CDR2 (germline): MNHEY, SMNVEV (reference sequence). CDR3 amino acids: CASSLTRWGFTDTQYF. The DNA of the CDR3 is TGTGCCAGCAGTTTAACCCGTTGGGGTTTCACAGATACGCAGTATTTT.